The TCR beta chain under discussion was sequenced for a study of blood T cell repertoires in COVID-19. As for the study in general: COVID-19 samples collected from the United States, Italy and Spain covered acute and convalescent phases.

As to this clone: Other DNA sequences in this sample translate to the same CDR3.

The protocol was immunoSEQ multiplex PCR, while the TCRdb copy is restricted to in-frame clones and leaves out a portion. The table lists about 260,000 clones, 85% to 90% of them singletons. Germline CDR1 reads SGHTA; CDR2 reads FQGNSA. The CDR3 spans 15 residues. Trimming removed 5 bases from V and 4 bases from J; junction bases left unmatched: 5. The V gene is TRBV7-2, the J gene TRBJ2-6; 7 bases fit TRBD1. Sequencing was done on a sample of peripheral blood. The sequence was collected from a human donor in a cohort sampled during active COVID-19. The CDR3 DNA reads as TGTGCCAGCAGCCAGGACAGGCTCGGGGCCAACGTCCTGACTTTC. It is translated as CASSQDRLGANVLTF.